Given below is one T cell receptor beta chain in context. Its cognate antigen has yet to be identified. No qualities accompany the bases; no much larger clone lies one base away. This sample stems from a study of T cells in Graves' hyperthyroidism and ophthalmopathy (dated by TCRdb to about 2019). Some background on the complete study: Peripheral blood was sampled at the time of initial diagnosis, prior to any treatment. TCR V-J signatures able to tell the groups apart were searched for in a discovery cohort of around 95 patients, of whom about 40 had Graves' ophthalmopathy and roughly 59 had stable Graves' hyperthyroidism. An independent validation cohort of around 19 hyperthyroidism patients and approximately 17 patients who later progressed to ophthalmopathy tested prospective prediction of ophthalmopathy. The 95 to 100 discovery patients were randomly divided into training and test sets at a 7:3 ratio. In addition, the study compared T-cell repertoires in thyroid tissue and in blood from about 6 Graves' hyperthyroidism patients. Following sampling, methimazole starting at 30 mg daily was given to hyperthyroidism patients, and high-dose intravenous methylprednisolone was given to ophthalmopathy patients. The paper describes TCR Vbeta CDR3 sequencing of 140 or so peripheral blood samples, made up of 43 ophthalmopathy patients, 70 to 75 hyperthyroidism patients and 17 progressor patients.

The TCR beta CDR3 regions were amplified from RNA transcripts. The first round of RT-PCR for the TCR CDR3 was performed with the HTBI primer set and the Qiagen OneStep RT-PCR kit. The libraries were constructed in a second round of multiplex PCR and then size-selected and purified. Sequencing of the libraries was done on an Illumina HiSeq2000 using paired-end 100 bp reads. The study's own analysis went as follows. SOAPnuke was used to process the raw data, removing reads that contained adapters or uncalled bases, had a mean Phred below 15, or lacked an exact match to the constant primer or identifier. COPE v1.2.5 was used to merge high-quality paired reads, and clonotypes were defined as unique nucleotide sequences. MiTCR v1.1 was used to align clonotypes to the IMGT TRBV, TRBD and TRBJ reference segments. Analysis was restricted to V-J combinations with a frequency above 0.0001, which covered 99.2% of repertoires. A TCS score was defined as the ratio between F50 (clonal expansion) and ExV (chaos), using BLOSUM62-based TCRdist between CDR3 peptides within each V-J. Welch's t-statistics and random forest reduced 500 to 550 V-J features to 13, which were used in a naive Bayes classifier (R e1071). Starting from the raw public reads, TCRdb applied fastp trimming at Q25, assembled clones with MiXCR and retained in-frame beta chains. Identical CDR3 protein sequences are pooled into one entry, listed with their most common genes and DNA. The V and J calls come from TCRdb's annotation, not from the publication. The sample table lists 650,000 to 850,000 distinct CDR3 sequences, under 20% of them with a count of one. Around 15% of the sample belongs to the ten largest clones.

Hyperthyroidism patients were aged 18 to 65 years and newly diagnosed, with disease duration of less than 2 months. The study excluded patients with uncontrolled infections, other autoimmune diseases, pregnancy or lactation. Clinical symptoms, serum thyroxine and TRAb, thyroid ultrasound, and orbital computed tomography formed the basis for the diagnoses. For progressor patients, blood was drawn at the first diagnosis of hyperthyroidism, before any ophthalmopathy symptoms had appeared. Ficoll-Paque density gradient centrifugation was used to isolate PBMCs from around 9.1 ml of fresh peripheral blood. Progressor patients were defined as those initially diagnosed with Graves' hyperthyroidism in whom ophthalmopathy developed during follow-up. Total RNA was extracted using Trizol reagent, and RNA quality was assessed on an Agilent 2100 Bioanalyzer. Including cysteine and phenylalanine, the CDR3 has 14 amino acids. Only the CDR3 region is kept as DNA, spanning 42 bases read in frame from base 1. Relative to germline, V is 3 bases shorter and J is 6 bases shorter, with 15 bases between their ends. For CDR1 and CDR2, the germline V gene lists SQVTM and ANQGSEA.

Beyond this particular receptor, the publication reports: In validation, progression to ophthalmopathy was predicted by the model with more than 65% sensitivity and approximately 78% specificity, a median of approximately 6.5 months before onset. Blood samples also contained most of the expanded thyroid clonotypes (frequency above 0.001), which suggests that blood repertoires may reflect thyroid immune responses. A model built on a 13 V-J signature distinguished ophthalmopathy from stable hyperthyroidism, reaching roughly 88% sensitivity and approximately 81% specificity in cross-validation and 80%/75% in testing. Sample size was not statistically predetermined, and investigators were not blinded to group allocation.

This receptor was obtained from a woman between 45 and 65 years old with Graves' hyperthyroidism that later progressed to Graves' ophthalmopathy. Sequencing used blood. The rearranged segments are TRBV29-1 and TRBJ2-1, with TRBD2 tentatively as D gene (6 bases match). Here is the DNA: TGCAGCGTTGATTCGGCTACTAGCTTCAATGAGCAGTTCTTC. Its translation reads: CSVDSATSFNEQFF.